This T cell receptor (beta chain) was identified in a study of blood T cell repertoires in COVID-19. CDR1 and CDR2 from the germline V gene are GTSNPN and SVGIG (reference sequence). The CDR3 totals 16 residues. The ends lost 2 bases at V and 5 bases at J; junction bases unmatched: 11. As processed by the authors: How many nucleated cells were present was estimated from reference gene primer amplification. Assay used: immunoSEQ multiplex PCR; TCRdb lists only in-frame clones, some missing. V and J calls and clone size are as listed in that table; D and trimming were resolved from the DNA. This table has some 160,000 clones, 86% appearing once.

The sample was peripheral blood. The V and J genes are TRBV30 and TRBJ2-5; 10 positions agree with TRBD2. The receptor comes from a woman between 70 and 85 years old with acute or convalescent COVID-19. The CDR3 loop is CAWSSGLAVPRETQYF. The CDR3 DNA reads TGTGCCTGGAGTAGTGGACTAGCGGTCCCCAGGGAGACCCAGTACTTC.